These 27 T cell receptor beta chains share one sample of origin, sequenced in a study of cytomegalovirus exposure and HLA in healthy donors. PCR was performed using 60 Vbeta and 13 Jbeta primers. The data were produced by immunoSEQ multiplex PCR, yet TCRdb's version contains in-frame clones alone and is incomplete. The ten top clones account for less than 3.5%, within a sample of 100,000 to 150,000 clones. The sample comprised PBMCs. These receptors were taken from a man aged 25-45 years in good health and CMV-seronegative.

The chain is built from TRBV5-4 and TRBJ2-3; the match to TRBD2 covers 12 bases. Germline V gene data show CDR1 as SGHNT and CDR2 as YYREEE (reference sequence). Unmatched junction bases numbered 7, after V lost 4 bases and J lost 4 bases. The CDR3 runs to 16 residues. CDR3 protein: CASSPSTSGRADTQYF. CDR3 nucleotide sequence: TGTGCCAGCAGCCCATCGACTAGCGGGAGAGCAGATACGCAGTATTTT.

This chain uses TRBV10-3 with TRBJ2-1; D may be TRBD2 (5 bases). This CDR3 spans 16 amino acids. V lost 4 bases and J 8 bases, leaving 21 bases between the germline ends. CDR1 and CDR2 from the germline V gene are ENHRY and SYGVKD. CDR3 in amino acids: CAISGGAVLTGYEQFF. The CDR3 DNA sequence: TGTGCCATCAGTGGGGGAGCGGTTCTAACTGGGTATGAGCAGTTCTTC.

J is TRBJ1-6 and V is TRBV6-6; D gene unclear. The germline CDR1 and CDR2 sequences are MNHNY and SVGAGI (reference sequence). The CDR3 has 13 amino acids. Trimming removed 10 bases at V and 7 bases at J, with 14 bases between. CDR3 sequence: CATYTGLNSPLHF. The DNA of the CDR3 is TGTGCCACCTACACCGGACTAAATTCACCCCTCCACTTT.

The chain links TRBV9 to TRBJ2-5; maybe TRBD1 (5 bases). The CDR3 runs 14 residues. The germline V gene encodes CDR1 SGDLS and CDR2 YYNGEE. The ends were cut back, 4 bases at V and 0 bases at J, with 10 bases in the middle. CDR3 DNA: TGTGCCAGCAGCAAAGGGGATTACCAAGAGACCCAGTACTTC. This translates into CASSKGDYQETQYF. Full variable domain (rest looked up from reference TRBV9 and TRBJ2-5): DSGVTQTPKHLITATGQRVTLRCSPRSGDLSVYWYQQSLDQGLQFLIQYYNGEERAKGNILERFSAQQFPDLHSELNLSSLELGDSALYFCASSKGDYQETQYFGPGTRLLVL.

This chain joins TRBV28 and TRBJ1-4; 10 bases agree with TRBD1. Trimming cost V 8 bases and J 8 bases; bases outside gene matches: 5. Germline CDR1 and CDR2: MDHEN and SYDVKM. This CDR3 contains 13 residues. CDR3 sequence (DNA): TGTGCCAGCGGACAGGGGGAGGAGGAAAAACTGTTTTTT. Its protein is CASGQGEEEKLFF.

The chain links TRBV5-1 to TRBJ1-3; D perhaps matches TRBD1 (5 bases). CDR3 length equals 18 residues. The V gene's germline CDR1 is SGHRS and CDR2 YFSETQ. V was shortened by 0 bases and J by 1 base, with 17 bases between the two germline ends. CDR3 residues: CASSLGPDLKGSGNTIYF. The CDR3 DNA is TGCGCCAGCAGCTTGGGTCCCGACTTGAAGGGGTCTGGAAACACCATATATTTT.

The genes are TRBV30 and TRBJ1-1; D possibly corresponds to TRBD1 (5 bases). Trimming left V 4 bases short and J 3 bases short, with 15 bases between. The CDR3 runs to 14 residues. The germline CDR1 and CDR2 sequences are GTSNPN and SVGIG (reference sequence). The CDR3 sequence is CAWNLDSLHTEAFF. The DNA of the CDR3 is TGTGCCTGGAATCTCGACAGTCTGCACACTGAAGCTTTCTTT.

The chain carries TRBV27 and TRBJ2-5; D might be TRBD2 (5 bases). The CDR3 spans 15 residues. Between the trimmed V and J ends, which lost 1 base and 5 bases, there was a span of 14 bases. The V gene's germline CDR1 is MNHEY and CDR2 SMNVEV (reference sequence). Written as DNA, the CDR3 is TGTGCCAGCAGTTTATTTTTTGAGGGCGGGGAGACCCAGTACTTC. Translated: CASSLFFEGGETQYF.

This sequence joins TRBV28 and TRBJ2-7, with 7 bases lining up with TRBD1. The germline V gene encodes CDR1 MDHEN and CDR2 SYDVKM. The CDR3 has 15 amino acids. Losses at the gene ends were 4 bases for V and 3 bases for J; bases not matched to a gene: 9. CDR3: CASSYMGTVGYEQYF. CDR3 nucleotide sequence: TGTGCCAGCAGTTATATGGGGACAGTGGGCTACGAGCAGTACTTC.

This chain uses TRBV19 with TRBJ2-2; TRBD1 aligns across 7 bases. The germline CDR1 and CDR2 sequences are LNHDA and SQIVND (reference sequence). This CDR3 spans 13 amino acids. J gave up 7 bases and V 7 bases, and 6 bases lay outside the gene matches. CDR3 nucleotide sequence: TGTGCCAGTAACTACAGGGGATACGGGGAGCTGTTTTTT. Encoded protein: CASNYRGYGELFF.

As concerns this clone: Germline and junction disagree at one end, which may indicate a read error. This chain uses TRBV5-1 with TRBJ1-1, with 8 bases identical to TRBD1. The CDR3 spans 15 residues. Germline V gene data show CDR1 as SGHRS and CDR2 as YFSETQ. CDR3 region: CASNLEVGQGTEAFF. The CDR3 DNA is TGCGCCAGCAACTTGGAAGTAGGACAGGGCACTGAAGCTTTCTTT.

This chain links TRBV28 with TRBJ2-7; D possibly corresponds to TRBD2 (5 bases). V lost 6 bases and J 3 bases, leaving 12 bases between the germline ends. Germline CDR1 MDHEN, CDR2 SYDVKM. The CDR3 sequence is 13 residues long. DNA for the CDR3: TGTGCCAGCAGCCCCGGGAATAACTACGAGCAGTACTTC. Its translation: CASSPGNNYEQYF.

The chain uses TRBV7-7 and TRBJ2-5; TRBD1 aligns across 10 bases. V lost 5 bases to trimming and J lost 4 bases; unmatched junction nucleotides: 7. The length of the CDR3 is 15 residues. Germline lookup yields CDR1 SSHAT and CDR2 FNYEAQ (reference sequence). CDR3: CASSGDRGQGETQYF. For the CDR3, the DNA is TGTGCCAGCAGCGGCGACAGGGGGCAGGGAGAGACCCAGTACTTC. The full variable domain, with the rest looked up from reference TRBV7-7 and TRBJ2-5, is GAGVSQSPRYKVTKRGQDVTLRCDPISSHATLYWYQQALGQGPEFLTYFNYEAQPDKSGLPSDRFSAERPEGSISTLTIQRTEQRDSAMYRCASSGDRGQGETQYFGPGTRLLVL.

The CDR3 protein is CASSDRQAYSNQPQHF. The CDR3 coding sequence is TGTGCCAGCAGTGATCGACAGGCCTATAGCAATCAGCCCCAGCATTTT. V and J are TRBV2 and TRBJ1-5; perhaps TRBD1 as D (6 bases). The CDR3 runs to 16 residues. The germline V gene has CDR1 SNHLY and CDR2 FYNNEI. Between the trimmed V and J ends, which lost 3 bases and 0 bases, there was a span of 12 bases.

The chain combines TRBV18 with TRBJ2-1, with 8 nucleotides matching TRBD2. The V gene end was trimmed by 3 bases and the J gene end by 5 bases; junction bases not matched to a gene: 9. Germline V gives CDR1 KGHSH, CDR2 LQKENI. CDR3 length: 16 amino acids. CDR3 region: CASSPSSGRTDNEQFF. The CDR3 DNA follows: TGTGCCAGCTCACCGTCAAGCGGGAGAACAGACAATGAGCAGTTCTTC.

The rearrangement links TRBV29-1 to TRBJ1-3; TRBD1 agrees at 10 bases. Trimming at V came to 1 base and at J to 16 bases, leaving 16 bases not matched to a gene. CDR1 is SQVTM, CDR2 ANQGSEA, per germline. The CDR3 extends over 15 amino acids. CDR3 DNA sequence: TGCAGCGTTGAAGGGTTCGGGGACAGGGGCCCGGGGAGCTATTTT. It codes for CSVEGFGDRGPGSYF.

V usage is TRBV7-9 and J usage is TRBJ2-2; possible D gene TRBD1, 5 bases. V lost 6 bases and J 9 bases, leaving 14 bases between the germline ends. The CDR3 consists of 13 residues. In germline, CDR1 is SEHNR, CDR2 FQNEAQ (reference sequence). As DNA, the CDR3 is TGTGCCAGCAGTCAGGGCCGTGTCCGGGAGCTGTTTTTT. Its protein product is CASSQGRVRELFF.

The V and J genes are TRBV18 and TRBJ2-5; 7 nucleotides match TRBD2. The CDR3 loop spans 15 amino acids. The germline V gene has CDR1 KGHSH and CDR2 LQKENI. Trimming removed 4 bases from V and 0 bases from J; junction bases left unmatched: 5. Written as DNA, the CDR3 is TGTGCCAGCTCACGTTCGGCGGGGGACCAAGAGACCCAGTACTTC. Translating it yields CASSRSAGDQETQYF.

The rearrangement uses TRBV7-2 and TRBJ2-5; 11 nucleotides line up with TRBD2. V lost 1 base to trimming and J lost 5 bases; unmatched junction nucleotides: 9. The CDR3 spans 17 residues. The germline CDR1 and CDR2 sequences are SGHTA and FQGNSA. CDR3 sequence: CASSLGISGRGKETQYF. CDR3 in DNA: TGTGCCAGCAGCTTAGGGATTAGCGGGAGGGGGAAGGAGACCCAGTACTTC.

The CDR3 DNA reads TGTGCCAGCAGTGTGAGCCTCGGCGGCGAAAAACTGTTTTTT. Its translation is CASSVSLGGEKLFF. The rearrangement uses TRBV6-1 and TRBJ1-4; no clear D. The CDR3 covers 14 residues. Trimming cost V 4 bases and J 8 bases, with 14 bases left between them. Germline lookup yields CDR1 MNHNS and CDR2 SASEGT.

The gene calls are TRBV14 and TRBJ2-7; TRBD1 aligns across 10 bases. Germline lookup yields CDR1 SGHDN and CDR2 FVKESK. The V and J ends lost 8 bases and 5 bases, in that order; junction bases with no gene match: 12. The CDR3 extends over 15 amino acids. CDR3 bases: TGTGCCAGCCGACTGACCGGGACAGGGGTCCACGAGCAGTACTTC. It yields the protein CASRLTGTGVHEQYF.

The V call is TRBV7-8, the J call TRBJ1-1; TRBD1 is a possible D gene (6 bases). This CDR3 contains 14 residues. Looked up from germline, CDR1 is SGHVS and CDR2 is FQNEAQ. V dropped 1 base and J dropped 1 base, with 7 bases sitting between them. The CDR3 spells CASSLVQGNTEAFF. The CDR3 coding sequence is TGTGCCAGCAGCTTAGTACAGGGGAACACTGAAGCTTTCTTT.

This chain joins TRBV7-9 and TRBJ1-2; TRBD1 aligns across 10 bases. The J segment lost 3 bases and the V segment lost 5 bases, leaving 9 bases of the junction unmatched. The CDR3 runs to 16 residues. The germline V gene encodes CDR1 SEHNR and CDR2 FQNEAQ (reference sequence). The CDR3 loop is CASSPSGTGAHYGYTF. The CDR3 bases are TGTGCCAGCAGCCCTAGTGGGACAGGGGCGCACTATGGCTACACCTTC.

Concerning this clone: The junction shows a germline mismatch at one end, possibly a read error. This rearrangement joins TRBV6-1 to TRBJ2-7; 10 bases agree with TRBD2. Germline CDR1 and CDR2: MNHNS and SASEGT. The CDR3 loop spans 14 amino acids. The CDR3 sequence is CASSGGLATYEQYF. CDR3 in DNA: TGTGCCAGTAGTGGGGGACTAGCGACCTACGAGCAGTACTTC.

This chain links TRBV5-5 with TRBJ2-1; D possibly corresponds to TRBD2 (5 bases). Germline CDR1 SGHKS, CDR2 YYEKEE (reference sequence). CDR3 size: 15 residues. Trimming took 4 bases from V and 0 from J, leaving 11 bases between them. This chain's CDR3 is CASSPRDGSYNEQFF. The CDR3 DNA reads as TGTGCCAGCAGCCCGAGGGATGGCTCCTACAATGAGCAGTTCTTC.

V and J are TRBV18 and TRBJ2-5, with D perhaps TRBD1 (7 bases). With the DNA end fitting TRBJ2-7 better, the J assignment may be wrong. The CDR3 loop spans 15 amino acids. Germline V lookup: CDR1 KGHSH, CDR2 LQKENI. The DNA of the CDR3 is TGTGCCAGCTCACCCTTCGGGGGACAGAGAGACGAGCAGTACTTC. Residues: CASSPFGGQRDEQYF.

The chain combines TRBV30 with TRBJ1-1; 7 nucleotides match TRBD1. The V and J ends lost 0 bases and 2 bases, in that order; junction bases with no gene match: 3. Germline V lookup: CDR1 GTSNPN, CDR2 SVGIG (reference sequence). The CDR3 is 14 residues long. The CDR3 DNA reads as TGTGCCTGGAGTGTTAAGGGGGCCAACACTGAAGCTTTCTTT. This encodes CAWSVKGANTEAFF.